This record concerns one T cell receptor (beta chain) sequence. The antigen remains unidentified. This record comes from a study of cytomegalovirus exposure and HLA in healthy donors. The study, taken as a whole, reports: An analysis was carried out later, and it reportedly showed fewer N-insertions in an Asian-associated ancestry cluster than the approximately 660-donor mean.

The PCR contained 60 Vbeta and 13 Jbeta primers. Assay: immunoSEQ multiplex PCR; the TCRdb copy retains only in-frame clones and omits some. The sample lists 120,000 to 150,000 clones, over 80% seen once, with less than 3.5% in the top ten. The sample comprised PBMCs. This TCR was sampled from a woman in her twenties or thirties in good health and CMV-seronegative.

DNA of the CDR3: TGTGCCAGCAGCTTGGGGACTAGCGGGGTTTGGGAGACCCAGTACTTC. Translated: CASSLGTSGVWETQYF. This chain links TRBV5-4 with TRBJ2-5; TRBD2 aligns across 12 bases. Germline values: CDR1 SGHNT, CDR2 YYREEE (reference sequence). V lost 0 bases, J lost 5 bases, and 5 bases stayed unmatched. The CDR3 loop spans 16 amino acids.